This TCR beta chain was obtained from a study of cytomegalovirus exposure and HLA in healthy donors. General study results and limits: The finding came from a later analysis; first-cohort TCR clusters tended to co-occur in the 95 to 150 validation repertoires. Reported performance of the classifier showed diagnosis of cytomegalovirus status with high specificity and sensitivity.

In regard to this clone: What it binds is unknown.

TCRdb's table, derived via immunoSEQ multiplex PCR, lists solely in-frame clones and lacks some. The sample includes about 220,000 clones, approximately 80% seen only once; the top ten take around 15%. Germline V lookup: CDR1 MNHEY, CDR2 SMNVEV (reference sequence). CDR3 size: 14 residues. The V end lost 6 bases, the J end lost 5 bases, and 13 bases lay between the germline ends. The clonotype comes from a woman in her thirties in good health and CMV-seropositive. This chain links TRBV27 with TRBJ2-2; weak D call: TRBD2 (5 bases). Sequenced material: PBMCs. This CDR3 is CASRWTPGTGELFF. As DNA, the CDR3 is TGTGCCAGCAGGTGGACCCCGGGGACCGGGGAGCTGTTTTTT.